This TCR beta chain was sequenced during a study of T cell clones after liver transplantation. The overall study: In this trial, immunosuppression withdrawal was attempted within 2 years of liver transplant. Tolerant meant at least one year fully off immunosuppression without liver enzymes above twice normal.

Overall study results and limits: Rather than being deleted, graft donor-reactive T cells may have moved into the graft.

Unstimulated PBMCs were sorted into CD3+CD4+ and CD3+CD8+ populations. The germline V gene encodes CDR1 SGHTA and CDR2 FQGTGA. Trimming removed 5 bases from V and 10 bases from J, with 12 bases in between. The CDR3 is made up of 12 amino acids. Points on this clone: Antigen: not known.

Repertoires were generated with immunoSEQ multiplex PCR, while TCRdb's copy carries only in-frame clones and drops some. The sample lists 95,000 to 130,000 clones, about nine tenths seen once, with about 0.8% in the top ten. The material was CD4+ T cells from blood, obtained 12 months after liver transplant. This sequence was found in a human patient who received a liver transplant. Some of the T cells may derive from the graft donor. V is TRBV7-3 and J is TRBJ2-1; possibly TRBD2 for D (5 bases). The CDR3 DNA is TGTGCCAGCAGCCCCGGGGAATCAGAGCAGTTCTTC. Translation gives CASSPGESEQFF.